The 29 T cell receptor beta chains listed next were all sequenced from one sample in a study of beta chain features in type 1 diabetes. The whole isolated RNA underwent reverse transcription, so sequencing captured expressed TCRB transcripts. TCRdb keeps only in-frame clones here, not all; method: immunoSEQ multiplex PCR. Altogether a few hundred thousand clones are present, approximately 11% being singletons, with the ten largest covering about 0.015%. The sample taken for sequencing was naive CD4+ T cells from blood. These receptor sequences come from a woman younger than 45 in good health.

This clone was found a few times. The rearrangement links TRBV30 to TRBJ2-7, with 8 bases fitting TRBD1. The CDR3 is 15 residues long. Germline V lookup: CDR1 GTSNPN, CDR2 SVGIG (reference sequence). V gave up 0 bases and J gave up 2 bases; unmatched junction bases: 6. CDR3 in DNA: TGTGCCTGGAGTGTAACCGGGACAGGAGCCTACGAGCAGTACTTC. It codes for CAWSVTGTGAYEQYF.

The rearrangement joins TRBV2 to TRBJ2-5; no clear D. Germline V gives CDR1 SNHLY, CDR2 FYNNEI. This CDR3 comprises 13 residues. Trimming cost V 6 bases and J 1 base, with 9 bases left between them. CDR3 nucleotide sequence: TGTGCCAGCAGGCTACTGAGCCAAGAGACCCAGTACTTC. Translated, it gives CASRLLSQETQYF.

This clone was observed a few times. This rearrangement joins TRBV7-8 to TRBJ2-2; D remains ambiguous. Per germline, CDR1 SGHVS and CDR2 FQNEAQ. Deletions cut 6 bases from V and 6 bases from J, with 11 bases between. This CDR3 spans 13 amino acids. In nucleotides, the CDR3 is TGTGCCAGCAGGTCACCAGATGCCGGGGAGCTGTTTTTT. Amino acids: CASRSPDAGELFF.

The chain couples TRBV7-2 to TRBJ2-1; D call uncertain. Germline CDR1 reads SGHTA; CDR2 reads FQGNSA. With 1 base removed from V and 3 bases from J, the gap between germline ends came to 13 bases. The CDR3 has 16 residues. The chain's CDR3 is CASSLGGFANYNEQFF. CDR3 DNA sequence: TGTGCCAGCAGCTTAGGCGGATTTGCGAACTACAATGAGCAGTTCTTC.

Only a few counts were recorded for this clone. At the DNA level, this CDR3 is encoded by other sequences in the same sample as well. This chain links TRBV30 with TRBJ2-7; D is unresolved. CDR3 size: 11 residues. The germline gives CDR1 GTSNPN, CDR2 SVGIG (reference sequence). Trimming pared 0 bases from V and 4 bases from J, leaving 4 bases between. The CDR3 DNA sequence: TGTGCCTGGAGTGTAGCTTACGAGCAGTACTTC. Amino acids: CAWSVAYEQYF.

The chain carries TRBV7-6 and TRBJ2-7; D gene ambiguous. The CDR3 is 14 residues long. V was cut by 3 bases and J by 0 bases, with 9 bases left in between. Germline V gives CDR1 SGHVS, CDR2 FNYEAQ. The CDR3 coding sequence is TGTGCCAGCAGCTTTGGCGGTAGCTCCTACGAGCAGTACTTC. It encodes CASSFGGSSYEQYF.

This clone has only a few counts. V gene TRBV5-1 combines with J gene TRBJ2-5, with D perhaps TRBD2 (6 bases). CDR3 length equals 17 residues. Germline assignment: CDR1 SGHRS and CDR2 YFSETQ. V was shortened by 0 bases and J by 5 bases, with 20 bases between the two germline ends. CDR3 nucleotide sequence: TGCGCCAGCAGCTTGGCCGGCGGGGATACGTTATGGGAGACCCAGTACTTC. Translating gives CASSLAGGDTLWETQYF.

The chain joins TRBV5-1 to TRBJ2-1, with 8 bases that match TRBD1. With V trimmed by 0 bases and J by 6 bases, 8 bases remained unmatched. The germline V gene has CDR1 SGHRS and CDR2 YFSETQ. The CDR3 runs 16 residues. The CDR3 region has the DNA TGCGCCAGCAGCTTGGGCGGACAGGGTGGTGGCAATGAGCAGTTCTTC. Its translation: CASSLGGQGGGNEQFF.

This clone was seen a few times. The J gene is TRBJ2-3, the V gene TRBV5-1, with D possibly TRBD1 on 5 matching bases. The germline V gene has CDR1 SGHRS and CDR2 YFSETQ. Trimming cost V 2 bases and J 4 bases, with 8 bases left between them. The CDR3 spans 13 residues. The CDR3 here is CASSFPQADTQYF. Here the CDR3 DNA reads TGCGCCAGCAGCTTTCCACAGGCAGATACGCAGTATTTT.

This clone was seen only a few times. CDR3 nucleotide sequence: TGTGCCAGCAGATACGGAGGCAATCAGCCCCAGCATTTT. The encoded protein is CASRYGGNQPQHF. This chain connects TRBV2 to TRBJ1-5; D ambiguous. V lost 6 bases to trimming and J lost 2 bases, with 8 bases between them. Germline assignment: CDR1 SNHLY and CDR2 FYNNEI. The CDR3 runs 13 residues. Supplemented by reference TRBV2 and TRBJ1-5, the full variable domain reads EPEVTQTPSHQVTQMGQEVILRCVPISNHLYFYWYRQILGQKVEFLVSFYNNEISEKSEIFDDQFSVERPDGSNFTLKIRSTKLEDSAMYFCASRYGGNQPQHFGDGTRLSIL.

The chain employs TRBV4-1 and TRBJ2-1, with 11 bases aligning to TRBD2. The junction had 8 bases not matched to a gene; V was cut back by 3 bases and J by 1 base. The CDR3 length is 18 residues. In germline, CDR1 is MGHRA, CDR2 YSYEKL. The CDR3 spells CASSHVLLAGGSYNEQFF. CDR3 sequence (DNA): TGCGCCAGCAGCCACGTTTTGCTAGCGGGAGGATCCTACAATGAGCAGTTCTTC.

The J gene is TRBJ2-1, the V gene TRBV9, with D hard to call. CDR1 and CDR2 (germline): SGDLS, YYNGEE. There are 15 residues in the CDR3. Trimming removed 4 bases from V and 1 base from J, with 12 bases in between. The CDR3 bases are TGTGCCAGCAGCTCCAGACTGGATTCCTACAATGAGCAGTTCTTC. Its translation: CASSSRLDSYNEQFF.

This chain uses TRBV18 with TRBJ2-7, with TRBD1 as a possible D gene (7 bases). V was clipped by 4 bases and J by 6 bases, with 19 bases between them. Germline values: CDR1 KGHSH, CDR2 LQKENI. The CDR3 is 15 residues long. CDR3: CASSLTPGGQSEQYF. CDR3 coding DNA: TGTGCCAGCTCACTTACTCCAGGGGGGCAATCCGAGCAGTACTTC. The whole variable domain, filled in from reference TRBV18 and TRBJ2-7, reads NAGVMQNPRHLVRRRGQEARLRCSPMKGHSHVYWYRQLPEEGLKFMVYLQKENIIDESGMPKERFSAEFPKEGPSILRIQQVVRGDSAAYFCASSLTPGGQSEQYFGPGTRLTVT.

This clone showed up just a few times. The CDR3 nucleotides are TGTGCCAGCAGCCTGACCTCTAGCGGGAGACCCGATGAGCAGTTCTTC. Residues: CASSLTSSGRPDEQFF. The V gene is TRBV5-4, the J gene TRBJ2-1; 10 bases line up with TRBD2. The J segment lost 8 bases and the V segment lost 4 bases, leaving 12 bases of the junction unmatched. The CDR3 runs to 16 residues. From germline, CDR1 is SGHNT and CDR2 YYREEE (reference sequence).

This clone was counted only a few times. V and J are TRBV6-4 and TRBJ2-1, with 10 bases that match TRBD1. Germline CDR1 reads MRHNA; CDR2 reads SNTAGT. Losses at the gene ends were 4 bases for V and 8 bases for J; bases not matched to a gene: 5. The CDR3 totals 14 residues. The CDR3 DNA follows: TGTGCCAGCAGTGTGGACAGGGGGATGGATGAGCAGTTCTTC. Its translation is CASSVDRGMDEQFF.

This clone occurred a few times. The V and J genes are TRBV5-4 and TRBJ2-3; TRBD1 agrees at 7 bases. The germline V gene has CDR1 SGHNT and CDR2 YYREEE (reference sequence). V gave up 3 bases and J gave up 0 bases; unmatched junction bases: 7. The CDR3 is 16 residues long. The CDR3 loop reads CASSWGTELSTDTQYF. The CDR3 DNA reads TGTGCCAGCAGCTGGGGGACAGAATTAAGCACAGATACGCAGTATTTT.

This clone was seen only a few times. The chain has TRBV5-1 and TRBJ2-1; 12 nucleotides match TRBD1. CDR3 size: 16 residues. CDR1 SGHRS and CDR2 YFSETQ come from the germline V gene. V dropped 4 bases and J dropped 2; count of bases not matched to a gene: 4. The CDR3 sequence: CASSGGTGGPYNEQFF. DNA for the CDR3: TGCGCCAGCAGCGGAGGGACAGGGGGCCCCTACAATGAGCAGTTCTTC.

The chain has TRBV7-3 and TRBJ2-1; TRBD2 matches at 8 bases. From germline, CDR1 is SGHTA and CDR2 FQGTGA. The ends lost 0 bases at V and 7 bases at J; junction bases unmatched: 5. This CDR3 has 15 residues. Here the CDR3 reads CASSLTSGSPNEQFF. As DNA, the CDR3 is TGTGCCAGCAGCTTAACCAGCGGGAGCCCGAATGAGCAGTTCTTC.

This clone occurred a few times. This sequence joins TRBV6-1 and TRBJ2-7; 7 bases align to TRBD1. CDR3 size: 12 residues. Germline trimming cut 7 bases from V and 6 bases from J; bases unmatched to any gene: 6. In germline, CDR1 is MNHNS, CDR2 SASEGT. The CDR3 is CASTEYRGEQYF. The DNA of the CDR3 is TGTGCCAGCACCGAATACAGGGGCGAGCAGTACTTC.

The chain combines TRBV6-5 with TRBJ2-6; D is undetermined. This CDR3 is built from 15 residues. V was clipped by 6 bases and J by 0 bases, with 9 bases between them. Germline CDR1 MNHEY, CDR2 SVGAGI. The CDR3 sequence is CASSYRSSGANVLTF. The DNA of the CDR3 is TGTGCCAGCAGCTACCGTAGCTCTGGGGCCAACGTCCTGACTTTC.

This clone was seen a handful of times. The chain's CDR3 is CAWSATGFGKNIQYF. Here the CDR3 DNA reads TGTGCCTGGAGTGCGACAGGGTTCGGCAAAAACATTCAGTACTTC. V gene TRBV30 combines with J gene TRBJ2-4; 7 bases fit TRBD1. Germline V gene sequence: CDR1 GTSNPN, CDR2 SVGIG (reference sequence). The CDR3 has 15 amino acids. Trimming removed 1 base from V and 3 bases from J; junction bases left unmatched: 6.

V is TRBV2 and J is TRBJ2-7; TRBD2 agrees at 12 bases. The trim removed 6 bases at V and 7 bases at J, leaving 10 bases unmatched. The CDR3 is made up of 15 amino acids. Germline CDR1 SNHLY, CDR2 FYNNEI. CDR3 protein: CASRRAGLAGEEQYF. The CDR3 DNA follows: TGTGCCAGCAGGAGAGCGGGACTAGCGGGTGAGGAGCAGTACTTC.

This chain links TRBV4-3 with TRBJ1-2, with a tentative D call TRBD1 (5 bases). The CDR3 covers 16 residues. CDR1 LGHNA and CDR2 YSLEER come from the germline V gene. Trimming pared 0 bases from V and 4 bases from J, leaving 15 bases between. The CDR3 spells CASSQDRFAGPYGYTF. The CDR3 DNA is TGCGCCAGCAGCCAAGATCGATTTGCGGGGCCCTATGGCTACACCTTC.

The chain combines TRBV12-5 with TRBJ1-2; D is ambiguous. Germline V gives CDR1 LGHNT, CDR2 FRNRAP. This CDR3 comprises 18 residues. V was clipped by 0 bases and J by 8 bases, with 25 bases between them. Here the CDR3 reads CASGLVLTAGSWGGGYTF. The CDR3 DNA reads as TGTGCTAGTGGTTTGGTATTGACGGCGGGATCCTGGGGAGGAGGCTACACCTTC.

The chain has TRBV7-2 and TRBJ2-2; the D is unclear. The CDR3 runs to 16 residues. From germline, CDR1 is SGHTA and CDR2 FQGNSA. Trimming removed 5 bases at V and 5 bases at J, with 18 bases between. Here the CDR3 reads CASSENARRRTGELFF. For the CDR3, the DNA is TGTGCCAGCAGCGAAAACGCGCGGCGTAGGACCGGGGAGCTGTTTTTT.

The table lists this clone with a few counts. The chain couples TRBV7-2 to TRBJ2-7; TRBD2 matches at 9 bases. Germline V gives CDR1 SGHTA, CDR2 FQGNSA. The CDR3 has 15 residues. The V gene end was trimmed by 1 base and the J gene end by 2 bases; junction bases not matched to a gene: 3. The CDR3 protein is CASSLDLAGTYEQYF. The DNA for the CDR3 is TGTGCCAGCAGCTTAGATCTAGCGGGAACCTACGAGCAGTACTTC.

This clone has just a few counts. The chain carries TRBV27 and TRBJ1-2; 7 bases map to TRBD1. This CDR3 has 15 residues. Trimming cost V 1 base and J 2 bases; bases outside gene matches: 4. The germline gives CDR1 MNHEY, CDR2 SMNVEV (reference sequence). Here the CDR3 reads CASSLLGQLNYGYTF. CDR3 DNA sequence: TGTGCCAGCAGTTTATTGGGACAGCTAAACTATGGCTACACCTTC.

The rearrangement joins TRBV28 to TRBJ2-3, with a tentative D call TRBD2 (6 bases). Germline loops: CDR1 MDHEN, CDR2 SYDVKM. V dropped 7 bases and J dropped 1 base, with 12 bases sitting between them. The CDR3 has 14 residues. The CDR3 region is CASNVGTRTDTQYF. The CDR3 nucleotides are TGTGCCAGCAATGTTGGGACTCGCACAGATACGCAGTATTTT.

The CDR3 sequence: CASSYSGRPSSEQYF. DNA of the CDR3: TGTGCCAGCAGCTACAGCGGGAGGCCCAGCTCCGAGCAGTACTTC. The chain links TRBV11-1 to TRBJ2-7, with TRBD2 matching 9 bases. The J segment lost 6 bases and the V segment lost 4 bases, leaving 10 bases of the junction unmatched. CDR1 SGHAT and CDR2 FQDESV come from the germline V gene (reference sequence). This CDR3 contains 15 residues.